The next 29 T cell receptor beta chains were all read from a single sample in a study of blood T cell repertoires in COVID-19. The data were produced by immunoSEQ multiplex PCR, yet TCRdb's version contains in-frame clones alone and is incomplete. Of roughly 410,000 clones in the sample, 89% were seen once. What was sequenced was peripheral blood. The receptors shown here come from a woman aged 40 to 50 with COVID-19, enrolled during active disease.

The CDR3 region is CASSLGLGQIYGYTF. In DNA form, the CDR3 reads TGTGCCAGCAGCTTAGGGTTGGGACAAATCTATGGCTACACCTTC. The V and J genes are TRBV7-3 and TRBJ1-2, with D possibly matching TRBD1 (6 bases). The V gene lost 2 bases and the J gene lost 4 bases, with 14 bases spanning the gap. Germline V CDR1 and CDR2: SGHTA, FQGTGA. The CDR3 sequence is 15 residues long.

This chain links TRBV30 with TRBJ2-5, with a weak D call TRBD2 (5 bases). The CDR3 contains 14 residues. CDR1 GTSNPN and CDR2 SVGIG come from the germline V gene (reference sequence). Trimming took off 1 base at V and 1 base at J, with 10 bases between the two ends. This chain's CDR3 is CAWSGVAIQETQYF. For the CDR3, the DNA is TGTGCCTGGAGTGGGGTAGCGATCCAAGAGACCCAGTACTTC. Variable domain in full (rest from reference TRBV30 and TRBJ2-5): SQTIHQWPATLVQPVGSPLSLECTVEGTSNPNLYWYRQAAGRGLQLLFYSVGIGQISSEVPQNLSASRPQDRQFILSSKKLLLSDSGFYLCAWSGVAIQETQYFGPGTRLLVL.

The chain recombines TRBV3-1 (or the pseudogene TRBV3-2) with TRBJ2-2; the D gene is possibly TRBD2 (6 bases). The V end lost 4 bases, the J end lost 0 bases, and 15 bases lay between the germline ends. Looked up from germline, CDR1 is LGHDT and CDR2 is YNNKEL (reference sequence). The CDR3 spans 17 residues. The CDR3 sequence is CASSPLSGPANTGELFF. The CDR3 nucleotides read TGTGCCAGCAGCCCCCTTAGCGGACCGGCGAACACCGGGGAGCTGTTTTTT.

The CDR3 reads CASRSNRGRTGELFF. The CDR3 DNA sequence: TGTGCCAGCAGGTCCAACAGGGGGCGCACCGGGGAGCTGTTTTTT. The J gene is TRBJ2-2, the V gene TRBV28; 9 bases map to TRBD1. CDR1 and CDR2 (germline): MDHEN, SYDVKM. V gave up 6 bases and J gave up 4 bases; unmatched junction bases: 6. There are 15 residues in the CDR3.

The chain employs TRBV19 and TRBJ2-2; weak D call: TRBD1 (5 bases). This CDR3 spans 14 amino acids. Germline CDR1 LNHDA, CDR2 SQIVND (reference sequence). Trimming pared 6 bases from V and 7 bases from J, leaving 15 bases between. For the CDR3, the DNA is TGTGCCAGTAGCCACAGGTCCGTGGTCGGGGAGCTGTTTTTT. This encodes CASSHRSVVGELFF.

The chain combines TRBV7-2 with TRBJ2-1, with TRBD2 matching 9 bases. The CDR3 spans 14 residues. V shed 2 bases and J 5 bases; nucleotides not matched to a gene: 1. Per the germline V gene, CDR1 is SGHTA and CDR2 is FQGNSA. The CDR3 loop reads CASSLRTSDNEQFF. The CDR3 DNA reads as TGTGCCAGCAGCTTACGGACTAGCGACAATGAGCAGTTCTTC.

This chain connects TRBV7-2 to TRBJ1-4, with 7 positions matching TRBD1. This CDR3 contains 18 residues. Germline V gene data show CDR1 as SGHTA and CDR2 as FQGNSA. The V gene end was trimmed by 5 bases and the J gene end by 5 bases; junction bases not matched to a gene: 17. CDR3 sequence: CASSLPRQATGRNEKLFF. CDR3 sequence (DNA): TGTGCCAGCAGCCTTCCGAGACAGGCGACAGGGCGGAATGAAAAACTGTTTTTT.

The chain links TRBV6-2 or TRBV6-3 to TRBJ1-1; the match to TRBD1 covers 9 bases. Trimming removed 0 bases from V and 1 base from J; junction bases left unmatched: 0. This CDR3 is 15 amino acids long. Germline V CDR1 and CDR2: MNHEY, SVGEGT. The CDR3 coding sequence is TGTGCCAGCAGTTACTCGGACAGGGGGAACACTGAAGCTTTCTTT. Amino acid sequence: CASSYSDRGNTEAFF.

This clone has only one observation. For the CDR3, the DNA is TGCAGTGCTAGTGGAGGGAGGGAAGCTTTCTTT. It translates to CSASGGREAFF. The chain combines TRBV20-1 with TRBJ1-1, with unresolved D. The CDR3 contains 11 residues. Germline CDR1 and CDR2: DFQATT and SNEGSKA (reference sequence). V lost 3 bases to trimming and J lost 8 bases, with 10 bases between them.

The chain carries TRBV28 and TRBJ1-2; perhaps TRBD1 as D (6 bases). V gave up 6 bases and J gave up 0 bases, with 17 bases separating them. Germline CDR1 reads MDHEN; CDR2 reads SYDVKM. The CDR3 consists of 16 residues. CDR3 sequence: CASSYGGGLANYGYTF. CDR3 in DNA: TGTGCCAGCAGCTACGGGGGGGGGCTTGCTAACTATGGCTACACCTTC.

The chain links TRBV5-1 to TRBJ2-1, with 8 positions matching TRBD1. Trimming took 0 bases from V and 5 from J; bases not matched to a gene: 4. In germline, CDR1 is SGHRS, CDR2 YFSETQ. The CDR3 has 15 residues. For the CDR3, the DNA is TGCGCCAGCAGCTTGGGACAGGGGATGAACAATGAGCAGTTCTTC. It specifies CASSLGQGMNNEQFF.

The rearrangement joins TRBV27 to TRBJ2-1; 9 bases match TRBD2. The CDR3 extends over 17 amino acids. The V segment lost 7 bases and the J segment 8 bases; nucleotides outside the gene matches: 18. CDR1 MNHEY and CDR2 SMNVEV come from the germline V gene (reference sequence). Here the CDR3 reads CASTPGASGTLVDEQFF. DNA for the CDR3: TGTGCCAGCACTCCAGGGGCTAGCGGGACCCTCGTGGATGAGCAGTTCTTC.

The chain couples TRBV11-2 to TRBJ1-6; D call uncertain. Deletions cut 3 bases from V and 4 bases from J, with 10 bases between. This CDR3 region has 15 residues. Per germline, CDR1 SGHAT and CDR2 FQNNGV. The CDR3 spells CASSLLRGYNSPLHF. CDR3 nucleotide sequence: TGTGCCAGCAGCTTGCTCCGAGGTTATAATTCACCCCTCCACTTT.

CDR3 DNA: TGTGCCAGCAGTTTAGGACGGGGTCCTCCAAACACAGATACGCAGTATTTT. Protein sequence: CASSLGRGPPNTDTQYF. The genes are TRBV27 and TRBJ2-3; TRBD2 is a possible D gene (5 bases). V dropped 2 bases and J dropped 2 bases, with 17 bases sitting between them. The CDR3 covers 17 residues. Germline V gene data show CDR1 as MNHEY and CDR2 as SMNVEV (reference sequence).

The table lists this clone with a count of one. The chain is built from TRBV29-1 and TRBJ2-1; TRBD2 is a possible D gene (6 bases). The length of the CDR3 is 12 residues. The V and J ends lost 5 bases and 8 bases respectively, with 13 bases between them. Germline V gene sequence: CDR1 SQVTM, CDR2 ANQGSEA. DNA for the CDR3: TGCAGCGTTCTCTGGGGGGTCGATGAGCAGTTCTTC. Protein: CSVLWGVDEQFF.

DNA for the CDR3: TGCGCCAGCACAACAACAGGGGGCTCTGGAAACACCATATATTTT. Its protein is CASTTTGGSGNTIYF. V and J are TRBV5-1 and TRBJ1-3; 8 bases map to TRBD1. J lost 0 bases, V lost 6 bases, and 5 bases had no gene match. The CDR3 runs 15 residues. Germline V CDR1 and CDR2: SGHRS, YFSETQ.

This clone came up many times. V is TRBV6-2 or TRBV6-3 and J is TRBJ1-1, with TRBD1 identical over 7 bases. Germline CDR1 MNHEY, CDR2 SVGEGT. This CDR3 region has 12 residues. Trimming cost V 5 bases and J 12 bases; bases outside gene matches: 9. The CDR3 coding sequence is TGTGCCAGCAGTAGGGAGACAGGGAGATCTTTCTTT. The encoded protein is CASSRETGRSFF.

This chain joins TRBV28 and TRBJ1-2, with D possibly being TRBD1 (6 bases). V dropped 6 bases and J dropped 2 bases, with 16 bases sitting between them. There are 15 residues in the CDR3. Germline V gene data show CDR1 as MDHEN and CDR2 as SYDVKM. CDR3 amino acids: CASRRTGGGNYGYTF. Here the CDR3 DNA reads TGTGCCAGCAGAAGGACCGGGGGGGGCAACTATGGCTACACCTTC.

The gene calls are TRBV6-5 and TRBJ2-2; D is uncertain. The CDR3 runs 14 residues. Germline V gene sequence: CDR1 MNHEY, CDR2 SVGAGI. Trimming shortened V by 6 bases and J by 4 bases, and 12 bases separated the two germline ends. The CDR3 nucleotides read TGTGCCAGCAGCCCCACAGAGTTCACCGGGGAGCTGTTTTTT. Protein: CASSPTEFTGELFF.

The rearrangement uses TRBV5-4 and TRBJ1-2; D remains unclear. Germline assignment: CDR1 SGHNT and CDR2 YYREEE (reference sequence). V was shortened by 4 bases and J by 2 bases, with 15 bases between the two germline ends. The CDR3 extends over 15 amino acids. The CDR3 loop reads CASSPTPTFNYGYTF. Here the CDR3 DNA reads TGTGCCAGCAGCCCAACTCCGACATTCAACTATGGCTACACCTTC.

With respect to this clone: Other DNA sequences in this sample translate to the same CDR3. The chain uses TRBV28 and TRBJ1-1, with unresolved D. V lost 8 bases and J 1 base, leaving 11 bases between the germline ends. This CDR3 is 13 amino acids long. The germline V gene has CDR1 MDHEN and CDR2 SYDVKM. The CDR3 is CASSLGRNTEAFF. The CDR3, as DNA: TGTGCCAGCTCCTTAGGGAGGAACACTGAAGCTTTCTTT. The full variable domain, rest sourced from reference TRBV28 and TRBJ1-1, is DVKVTQSSRYLVKRTGEKVFLECVQDMDHENMFWYRQDPGLGLRLIYFSYDVKMKEKGDIPEGYSVSREKKERFSLILESASTNQTSMYLCASSLGRNTEAFFGQGTRLTVV.

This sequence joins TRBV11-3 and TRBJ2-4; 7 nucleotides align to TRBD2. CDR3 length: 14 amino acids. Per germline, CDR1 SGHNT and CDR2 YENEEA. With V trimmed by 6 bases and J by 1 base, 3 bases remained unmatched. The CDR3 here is CASRPGGAKNIQYF. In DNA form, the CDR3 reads TGTGCCAGCAGGCCCGGGGGGGCCAAAAACATTCAGTACTTC.

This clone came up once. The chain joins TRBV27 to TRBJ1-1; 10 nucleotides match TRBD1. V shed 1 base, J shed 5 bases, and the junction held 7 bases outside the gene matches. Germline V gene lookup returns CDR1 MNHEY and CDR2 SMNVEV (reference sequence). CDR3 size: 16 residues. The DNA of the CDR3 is TGTGCCAGCAGTTTATTGACGACAGGGGGCTGGACTGAAGCTTTCTTT. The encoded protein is CASSLLTTGGWTEAFF.

CDR3 nucleotide sequence: TGTGCCAGCTCACCATCACTAGCGGGAACCCTCGTCCACGAGCAGTACTTC. Its translation: CASSPSLAGTLVHEQYF. V usage is TRBV18 and J usage is TRBJ2-7; TRBD2 aligns across 10 bases. Germline CDR1 and CDR2: KGHSH and LQKENI. Trimming cost V 2 bases and J 5 bases; bases outside gene matches: 12. The CDR3 length is 17 residues.

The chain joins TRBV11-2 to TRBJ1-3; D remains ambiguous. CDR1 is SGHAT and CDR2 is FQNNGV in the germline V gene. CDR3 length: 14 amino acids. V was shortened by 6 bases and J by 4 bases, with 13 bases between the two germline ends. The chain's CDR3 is CASRSGPDGNTIYF. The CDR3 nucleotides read TGTGCCAGCAGATCAGGTCCTGACGGAAACACCATATATTTT.

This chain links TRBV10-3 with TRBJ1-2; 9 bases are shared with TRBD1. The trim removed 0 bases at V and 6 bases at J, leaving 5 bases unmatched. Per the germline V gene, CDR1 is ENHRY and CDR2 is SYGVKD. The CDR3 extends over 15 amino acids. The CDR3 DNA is TGTGCCATCAGTGAGTCGGGACAGGGAGGTGATGGCTACACCTTC. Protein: CAISESGQGGDGYTF.

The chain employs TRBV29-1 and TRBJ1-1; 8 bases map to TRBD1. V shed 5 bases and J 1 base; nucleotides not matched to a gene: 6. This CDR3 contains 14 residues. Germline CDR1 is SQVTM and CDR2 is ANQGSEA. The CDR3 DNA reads TGCAGCGTTACCCCAGGGGGCGCGAACACTGAAGCTTTCTTT. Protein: CSVTPGGANTEAFF.

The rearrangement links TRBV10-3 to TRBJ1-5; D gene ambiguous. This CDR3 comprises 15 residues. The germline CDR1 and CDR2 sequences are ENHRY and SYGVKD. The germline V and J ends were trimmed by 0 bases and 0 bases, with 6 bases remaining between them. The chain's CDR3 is CAISESSYSNQPQHF. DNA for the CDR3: TGTGCCATCAGTGAGTCCAGTTATAGCAATCAGCCCCAGCATTTT.

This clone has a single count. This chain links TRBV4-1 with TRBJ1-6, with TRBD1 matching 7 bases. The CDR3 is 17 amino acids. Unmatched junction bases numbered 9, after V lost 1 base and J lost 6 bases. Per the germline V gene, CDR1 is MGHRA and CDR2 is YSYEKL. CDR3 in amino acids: CASSQGPGQPTNSPLHF. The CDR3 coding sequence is TGCGCCAGCAGCCAAGGGCCGGGACAGCCAACTAATTCACCCCTCCACTTT.